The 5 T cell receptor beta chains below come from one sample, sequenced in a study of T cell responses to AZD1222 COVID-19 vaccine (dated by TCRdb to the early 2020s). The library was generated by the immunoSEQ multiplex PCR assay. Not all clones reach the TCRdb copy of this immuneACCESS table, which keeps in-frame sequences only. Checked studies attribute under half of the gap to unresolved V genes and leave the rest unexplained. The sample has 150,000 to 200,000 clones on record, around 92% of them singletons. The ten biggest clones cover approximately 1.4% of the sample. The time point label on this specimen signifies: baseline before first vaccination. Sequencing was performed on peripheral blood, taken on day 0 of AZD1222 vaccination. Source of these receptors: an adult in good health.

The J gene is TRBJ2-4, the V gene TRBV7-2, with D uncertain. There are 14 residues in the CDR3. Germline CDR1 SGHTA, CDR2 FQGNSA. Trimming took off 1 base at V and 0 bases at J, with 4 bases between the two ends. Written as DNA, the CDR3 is TGTGCCAGCAGCTTAGAAGTAGCCAAAAACATTCAGTACTTC. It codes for CASSLEVAKNIQYF.

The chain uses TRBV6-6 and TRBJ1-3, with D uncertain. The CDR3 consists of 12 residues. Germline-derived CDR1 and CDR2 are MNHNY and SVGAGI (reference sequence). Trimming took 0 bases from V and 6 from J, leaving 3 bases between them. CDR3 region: CASSYSINTIYF. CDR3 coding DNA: TGTGCCAGCAGTTACTCGATAAACACCATATATTTT.

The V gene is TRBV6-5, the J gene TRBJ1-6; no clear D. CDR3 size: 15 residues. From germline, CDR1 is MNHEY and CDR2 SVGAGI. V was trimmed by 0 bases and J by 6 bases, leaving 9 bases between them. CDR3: CASSYSGESNSPLHF. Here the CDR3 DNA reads TGTGCCAGCAGTTACTCCGGGGAAAGTAATTCACCCCTCCACTTT.

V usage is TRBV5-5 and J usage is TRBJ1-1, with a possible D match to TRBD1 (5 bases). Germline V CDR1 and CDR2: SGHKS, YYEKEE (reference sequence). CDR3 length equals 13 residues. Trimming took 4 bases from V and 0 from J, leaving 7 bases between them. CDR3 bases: TGTGCCAGCAGCCCGGGGGTGAACACTGAAGCTTTCTTT. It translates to CASSPGVNTEAFF.

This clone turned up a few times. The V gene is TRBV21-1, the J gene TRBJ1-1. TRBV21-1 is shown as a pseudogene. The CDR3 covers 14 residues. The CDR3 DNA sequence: TGTGCCAGCAGCCGCGGGGGGTTGAACACTGAAGCTTTCTTT. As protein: CASSRGGLNTEAFF.